The following is a T cell receptor (beta chain) sequence with its context. As yet, its antigen is unknown. These data originate in a study of regulatory T cells in long-lasting Graves disease. Study information: With positive TSH receptor antibodies and over 5 years of antithyroid drugs, Graves' disease was considered persistent.

Study results and caveats: Because few samples were included, accuracy may have been lower. TCR diversity was lower in persistent Graves' patients than in newly diagnosed ones.

Noted time point: persistent/refractory GD, antithyroid drugs over 5 years with positive TRAb. TCR sequences were obtained from RNA taken from PBMCs. Construction of the TCR beta libraries employed iRepertoire HTBI primers in conjunction with Arm-PCR of CDR3 regions. Using its own MiXCR run on the multiplex PCR reads, TCRdb lists one record per CDR3 protein. The sample records roughly 300,000 distinct CDR3 sequences, 22% being singletons. The TCR comes from a female donor with Graves disease. The starting material was peripheral blood mononuclear cells (PBMCs), obtained when the disease was refractory, from a patient treated with antithyroid drugs.

The chain's CDR3 is CAWSEGTGRPEAFF. The DNA for the CDR3 is TGTGCCTGGAGCGAAGGGACAGGGCGCCCTGAAGCTTTCTTT. J is TRBJ1-1 and V is TRBV30; 9 nucleotides agree with TRBD1. The J segment lost 6 bases and the V segment lost 3 bases, leaving 8 bases of the junction unmatched. Germline assignment: CDR1 GTSNPN and CDR2 SVGIG (reference sequence). The CDR3 is made up of 14 amino acids.